Given below is one T cell receptor (beta chain) in context. Its specificity is not known. V was shortened by 4 bases and J by 3 bases, with 8 bases between the two germline ends. The CDR3 contains 13 residues. Germline CDR1 and CDR2: LGHDT and YNNKEL (reference sequence). The assay was immunoSEQ multiplex PCR, and TCRdb's table has in-frame clones only and misses some. The sample records 35,000 to 50,000 clones, over 85% being singletons. These data come from a study of tissue T cells after allogeneic stem cell transplantation. The overall study: This research-autopsy study prospectively enrolled adult allogeneic hematopoietic cell transplant recipients with steroid-refractory graft-versus-host disease. Of the grafts for graft-versus-host disease patients, four were unmodified and three CD34-selected. Broader study findings: Only a limited share of tissue TCRs appeared in blood or spleen.

Source: blood, taken before transplantation. This chain uses TRBV3-1 (or the pseudogene TRBV3-2) with TRBJ2-3, with a possible D match to TRBD1 (5 bases). This receptor was taken from a woman aged 40 to 75 who later had graft-versus-host disease after an allogeneic stem cell transplant. The CDR3 sequence is CASSLSGTDTQYF. The DNA for the CDR3 is TGTGCCAGCAGCCTTTCAGGGACAGATACGCAGTATTTT.